Each of the 5 T cell receptor beta chains below was sequenced from the same sample in a study of T-cell reconstitution after alpha-beta-depleted transplantation in children. The TCRbeta library was prepared with unique molecular identifiers. MiXCR, applied by TCRdb to the PCR reads, yields one record per CDR3 protein. In the table there are about 400,000 distinct CDR3 sequences, roughly 14% of which are singletons. This sample comprised PBMCs, obtained from the stem cell graft. Receptors were obtained from a human donor who donated a stem cell graft to a child with Fanconi anemia.

This clonotype was observed a few times. The rearrangement links TRBV20-1 to TRBJ2-1; D possibly uses TRBD1 or TRBD2 (5 bases each). The germline CDR1 and CDR2 sequences are DFQATT and SNEGSKA (reference sequence). V was clipped by 0 bases and J by 6 bases, with 15 bases between them. The CDR3 runs to 15 residues. CDR3 protein: CSARDPGTRANEQFF. Written as DNA, the CDR3 is TGCAGTGCTAGAGATCCCGGGACCCGGGCCAATGAGCAGTTCTTC.

The J gene is TRBJ1-2, the V gene TRBV27, with TRBD1 identical over 7 bases. Germline V gives CDR1 MNHEY, CDR2 SMNVEV (reference sequence). The V segment lost 5 bases and the J segment 7 bases; nucleotides outside the gene matches: 16. The CDR3 totals 16 residues. The CDR3 nucleotides are TGTGCCAGCAGTCCCTTCCGGACAGGAAGGGGCAGTGGCTACACCTTC. Encoded protein: CASSPFRTGRGSGYTF.

This clonotype was seen ten or more times. The J gene is TRBJ2-1, the V gene TRBV12-3 or TRBV12-4; 8 bases align to TRBD2. The CDR3 is made up of 17 amino acids. Germline trimming cut 6 bases from V and 4 bases from J; bases unmatched to any gene: 14. The CDR3 protein is CASRRDFGGGLYNEQFF. The CDR3 coding sequence is TGTGCCAGCAGGCGTGACTTCGGGGGGGGGCTATACAATGAGCAGTTCTTC.

This clonotype occurred many times. DNA of the CDR3: TGCGCCAGCAGCTTGGAAGGGGGGGAGACCCAGTACTTC. Its translation is CASSLEGGETQYF. This sequence joins TRBV5-1 and TRBJ2-5; perhaps D is TRBD1 or TRBD2 (6 bases each). The CDR3 is 13 residues long. The germline V and J ends were trimmed by 0 bases and 5 bases, with 8 bases remaining between them. Germline CDR1 SGHRS, CDR2 YFSETQ.

This clonotype was counted only a few times. The genes are TRBV21-1 and TRBJ1-2; the table names TRBD1, a call not compared with the DNA. TRBV21-1 is a pseudogene locus. The length of the CDR3 is 16 residues. CDR3 in DNA: TGTGCCAGCAGCAAAGTGGACAGGGTTCATGAGAATGGCTACACCTTC. Residues: CASSKVDRVHENGYTF.